Only a few counts were recorded for the clone carrying this T cell receptor (beta chain). Its cognate antigen is unknown. Presence of unique molecular identifiers characterized the TCR beta cDNA libraries. Approximately 0.5 million cDNA molecules were recovered from an input of 1 to 10 million T cells. TCRdb re-analysed the PCR reads in MiXCR, keeping a single row per CDR3 protein. Seen here are roughly 800,000 distinct CDR3 sequences, approximately 53% observed once, and the top ten hold around 4.5%. This sample is drawn from a study of post-analysis software for immune sequencing data. Study outcomes and limitations: For normalized Chao1 diversity, multiple sclerosis patients scored significantly lower than controls did. F measure clustering grouped samples strongly by preparation batch. A few TRBV segments, TRBV5-6, TRBV5-1 and TRBV20-1 among them, were found more frequent in patients than controls.

The length of the CDR3 is 13 residues. Trimming pared 10 bases from V and 3 bases from J, leaving 15 bases between. Sequencing was carried out using blood. This clonotype was obtained from a girl aged 10-17 years with multiple sclerosis. V usage is TRBV12-3 or TRBV12-4 and J usage is TRBJ1-2, with D unclear. DNA of the CDR3: TGTGCCAACGCAAGGTTCAGTGACTATGGCTACACCTTC. It yields the protein CANARFSDYGYTF.